This paragraph covers one TCR beta chain sequence. This clonotype was counted at least ten times. The antigen it binds to is not known. Qualities for individual bases were not recorded, and no much larger clone is one base off. The data stem from a study of neurological immune-mediated disorders (dated by TCRdb to the late 2010s). Broadly, across the study: Among the roughly 34 multiple sclerosis patients, relapsing-remitting MS accounted for about 31 and secondary progressive MS accounted for 3. The cohort comprised roughly 65 subjects: 14 HAM/TSP patients, some 34 multiple sclerosis patients and around 20 healthy controls. The study compared peripheral blood TCR-beta repertoires of HTLV-I-associated myelopathy (HAM/TSP) patients, multiple sclerosis patients and healthy controls using UMI-based sequencing. The 106 TCR-beta libraries covered PBMC samples along with longitudinal samples, technical triplicates, and paired sorted CD4+ and CD8+ T-cell subsets.

cDNA was synthesized by template-switch 5'RACE using a primer with a 10-nucleotide random unique molecular identifier that tagged each TCR transcript. Over 170 million TCR-beta sequences, covering 15-18 subjects, were produced in each sequencing run. The RNeasy kit was used to extract total RNA. TCR-beta VDJ regions were amplified with primers for the TCR constant region and the 5'RACE anchor, using the KAPA Real-time Library Amplification kit. A first PCR added sample indexes and Illumina adaptors, after which a second PCR increased the library yield. The roughly 650 bp TCR product was size-selected on a 2% E-gel SizeSelection system after Ampure bead purification. Before pooling, libraries had their quality checked on a Bioanalyzer, their concentration measured with Qubit, and their quantity determined with the Kapa Library Quantification kit. Paired-end 2 x 150 bp sequencing of the libraries was performed on an Illumina HiSeq 2500. To increase sequence diversity, roughly 25-31% phiX was spiked into each library pool. In the authors' own workflow: Quality-filtered reads were processed with the UMI-based MiGEC pipeline, and over 80% of raw TCR sequences were removed by the MiGEC pipeline during error correction. IMGT germline references were used for aligning VDJ genes, and each clonotype was defined as a unique CDR3 amino acid sequence together with its V-J genes. Clonal expansion, Shannon diversity and CDR3 relatedness were evaluated with VDJtools (CalcPairwiseDistances, ClusterSamples), while phylogenetic trees were built in CLCbio workbench. Using coefficient-of-variation modelling across technical triplicates, the study counted a clone as expanded if it had at least 8 unique UMIs. Starting from the raw public reads, TCRdb applied fastp trimming at Q25, assembled clones with MiXCR and retained in-frame beta chains. A single entry per CDR3 protein holds the most common genes and DNA from its merged rows. These V and J calls are TCRdb output, not the study's own analysis. In all, the sample holds 49,000 or so distinct CDR3 sequences, and 4% to 5.5% of those were seen once. The top ten hold 5.5% to 6% of the sample.

Unsorted PBMC libraries were generated from 2 million PBMCs stored in RNAlater at -80 °C until RNA extraction. The multiple sclerosis patients were enrolled in a US clinical protocol that evaluated disease progression with magnetic resonance imaging. Peripheral blood was subjected to Ficoll-Hypaque density gradient centrifugation to isolate PBMCs, which were then cryopreserved in liquid nitrogen. The CDR3 contains 16 residues, cysteine and phenylalanine counted. Just the 48-base CDR3 DNA is kept, in frame starting at base 1. CDR1 and CDR2, looked up from the germline V gene, are SGHTA and FQGNSA. V loses 1 base, J loses 6 bases, and the germline ends lie 15 bases apart. The full study reports these points: No association of the MS cluster with clinical or MRI features was observed, and the need for larger cohorts was stated by the authors. In a phylogenetic analysis, the repertoires of 18 out of 34 MS patients fell into a single cluster of related CDR3 sequences, pointing to a possible signature at the repertoire level. The highest TCR clonal expansion was observed in HAM/TSP patients, whereas the lowest was observed in MS patients, even when compared with healthy controls. Expanded clones from different subjects shared no identical CDR3 amino acid sequences, which suggests that TCR-beta repertoires were private in all groups.

This TCR came from a woman aged 60 to 75 with multiple sclerosis. The V gene is TRBV7-2 and the J gene is TRBJ2-2, with the D gene not clear enough to name. Sample: PBMCs. The nucleotide sequence is given as TGTGCCAGCAGCTTAGTTCCCGCGCACAACGCCGGGGAGCTGTTTTTT. The resulting protein is CASSLVPAHNAGELFF.